The 21 T cell receptor beta chains below were found in one sample sequenced in a study of T cell changes during pregnancy in multiple sclerosis. Sequencing used immunoSEQ multiplex PCR; TCRdb keeps in-frame clones, though not all of them. Of fewer than 45,000 clones listed, around 90% are singletons. The input for sequencing was peripheral blood, taken in the second trimester of pregnancy. These receptors were taken from a female donor in good health, enrolled as a control in a pregnancy study.

The rearrangement joins TRBV19 to TRBJ2-7; TRBD1 is a possible D gene (5 bases). The CDR3 spans 14 residues. Germline V gives CDR1 LNHDA, CDR2 SQIVND (reference sequence). V gave up 3 bases and J gave up 5 bases, with 14 bases separating them. The CDR3 loop is CASSISQGLHEQYF. CDR3 coding DNA: TGTGCCAGTAGTATCTCCCAGGGCCTCCACGAGCAGTACTTC. Full variable domain (remainder filled in from reference TRBV19 and TRBJ2-7): DGGITQSPKYLFRKEGQNVTLSCEQNLNHDAMYWYRQDPGQGLRLIYYSQIVNDFQKGDIAEGYSVSREKKESFPLTVTSAQKNPTAFYLCASSISQGLHEQYFGPGTRLTVT.

The chain combines TRBV6-5 with TRBJ1-1; D gene uncertain. Trimming cost V 6 bases and J 1 base, with 9 bases left between them. The CDR3 sequence is 13 residues long. Germline V CDR1 and CDR2: MNHEY, SVGAGI. The CDR3 loop reads CASSPPRNTEAFF. CDR3 bases: TGTGCCAGCAGCCCCCCCCGGAACACTGAAGCTTTCTTT.

The CDR3 DNA is TGTGCCAGTAGTATCCACGGGGGACTAAGGGTCACTGAAGCTTTCTTT. It yields the protein CASSIHGGLRVTEAFF. V is TRBV19 and J is TRBJ1-1; D may be TRBD1 (5 bases). The CDR3 length is 16 residues. The germline V and J ends were trimmed by 3 bases and 4 bases, with 18 bases remaining between them. The germline V gene encodes CDR1 LNHDA and CDR2 SQIVND (reference sequence).

The V gene is TRBV11-3, the J gene TRBJ2-5, with 15 bases fitting TRBD2. This CDR3 is built from 16 residues. With 3 bases clipped from V and 5 bases from J, the junction kept 4 bases outside the gene matches. Germline-derived CDR1 and CDR2 are SGHNT and YENEEA. CDR3 protein: CASSFGLAGGHETQYF. Written as DNA, the CDR3 is TGTGCCAGCAGCTTCGGACTAGCGGGGGGGCATGAGACCCAGTACTTC. Looking up the rest from reference TRBV11-3 and TRBJ2-5 gives the full variable domain: EAGVVQSPRYKIIEKKQPVAFWCNPISGHNTLYWYLQNLGQGPELLIRYENEEAVDDSQLPKDRFSAERLKGVDSTLKIQPAELGDSAVYLCASSFGLAGGHETQYFGPGTRLLVL.

V gene TRBV29-1 combines with J gene TRBJ2-1; the D is unclear. There are 12 residues in the CDR3. The germline CDR1 and CDR2 sequences are SQVTM and ANQGSEA. Trimming shortened V by 4 bases and J by 5 bases, and 9 bases separated the two germline ends. The CDR3 loop is CSVASTDNEQFF. CDR3 coding DNA: TGCAGCGTTGCTAGTACTGACAATGAGCAGTTCTTC.

This clone was observed once. The rearrangement joins TRBV10-3 to TRBJ1-3; TRBD1 matches at 8 bases. CDR1 is ENHRY and CDR2 is SYGVKD in the germline V gene. J was trimmed by 4 bases and V by 6 bases; bases with no gene match: 11. The CDR3 covers 16 residues. CDR3 coding DNA: TGTGCCATCAGCCCCGGACAGGGAAGATCCGGAAACACCATATATTTT. This sequence encodes CAISPGQGRSGNTIYF.

The CDR3 sequence is CASSYREQGPYEQYF. The CDR3 coding sequence is TGTGCCAGCAGTTACCGGGAACAGGGACCTTACGAGCAGTACTTC. J is TRBJ2-7 and V is TRBV6-5; TRBD1 might be the D (6 bases). CDR1 MNHEY and CDR2 SVGAGI come from the germline V gene. V was clipped by 2 bases and J by 4 bases, with 15 bases between them. CDR3 length equals 15 residues.

This clone was seen only once. CDR3 coding DNA: TGTGCCATCAGTGAGGGCGGCTCCTACGAGCAGTACTTC. Protein: CAISEGGSYEQYF. V usage is TRBV10-3 and J usage is TRBJ2-7; D gene unclear. The CDR3 covers 13 residues. V gave up 2 bases and J gave up 0 bases, with 5 bases separating them. Germline CDR1 ENHRY, CDR2 SYGVKD.

CDR3 DNA: TGTGCCAGCAGCCCTATTAGCGGGGGAGTGGGGGTAGGGGGGCAGTTCTTC. Protein: CASSPISGGVGVGGQFF. This sequence joins TRBV9 and TRBJ2-1, with TRBD2 identical over 9 bases. V lost 4 bases, J lost 12 bases, and 20 bases stayed unmatched. Germline V lookup: CDR1 SGDLS, CDR2 YYNGEE. The CDR3 has 17 amino acids. Based on the CDR3 plus reference TRBV9 and TRBJ2-1, the full variable domain is DSGVTQTPKHLITATGQRVTLRCSPRSGDLSVYWYQQSLDQGLQFLIQYYNGEERAKGNILERFSAQQFPDLHSELNLSSLELGDSALYFCASSPISGGVGVGGQFFGPGTRLTVL.

The rearrangement links TRBV27 to TRBJ1-2; D unresolved. Trimming removed 2 bases from V and 8 bases from J, with 15 bases in between. The CDR3 length is 14 residues. Per the germline V gene, CDR1 is MNHEY and CDR2 is SMNVEV (reference sequence). The CDR3 nucleotides read TGTGCCAGCAGTTTACGGGGTTTAGAAAGGGGCTACACCTTC. This sequence encodes CASSLRGLERGYTF.

The V gene is TRBV28, the J gene TRBJ1-1; 7 nucleotides align to TRBD1. Germline CDR1 MDHEN, CDR2 SYDVKM. V dropped 6 bases and J dropped 4; count of bases not matched to a gene: 8. The CDR3 has 14 amino acids. Here the CDR3 reads CASRSRGKGTEAFF. CDR3 coding DNA: TGTGCCAGCAGGTCCAGGGGGAAGGGCACTGAAGCTTTCTTT.

This rearrangement joins TRBV4-3 to TRBJ1-6; 7 nucleotides align to TRBD1. The germline V gene encodes CDR1 LGHNA and CDR2 YSLEER. CDR3 length equals 14 residues. V gave up 3 bases and J gave up 7 bases; unmatched junction bases: 3. The CDR3 nucleotides read TGCGCCAGCAGCCAGGCAGGGGGGAATTCACCCCTCCACTTT. Protein: CASSQAGGNSPLHF.

The chain recombines TRBV6-4 with TRBJ2-3; D is unresolved. The germline V and J ends were trimmed by 0 bases and 0 bases, with 4 bases remaining between them. This CDR3 has 14 residues. CDR1 is MRHNA and CDR2 is SNTAGT in the germline V gene. The CDR3 reads CASSDSASTDTQYF. In DNA form, the CDR3 reads TGTGCCAGCAGTGACTCGGCTAGCACAGATACGCAGTATTTT.

The chain has TRBV7-2 and TRBJ2-7, with D possibly TRBD2 on 6 matching bases. The CDR3 extends over 14 amino acids. Germline CDR1 and CDR2: SGHTA and FQGNSA. Deletions cut 1 base from V and 4 bases from J, with 11 bases between. The CDR3 loop reads CASSLGAGRYEQYF. CDR3 DNA: TGTGCCAGCAGCTTAGGCGCAGGGAGGTACGAGCAGTACTTC.

This rearrangement joins TRBV7-9 to TRBJ2-7, with TRBD2 matching over 7 bases. With 1 base clipped from V and 2 bases from J, the junction kept 2 bases outside the gene matches. In germline, CDR1 is SEHNR, CDR2 FQNEAQ (reference sequence). CDR3 length: 14 amino acids. This CDR3 is CASSLVGGAYEQYF. The CDR3 DNA reads TGTGCCAGCAGCTTAGTTGGGGGGGCCTACGAGCAGTACTTC.

This clone has just one count. This chain uses TRBV5-8 with TRBJ1-2; D is unresolved. The CDR3 extends over 14 amino acids. Germline CDR1 reads SGHTS; CDR2 reads YDEGEE. The V end lost 0 bases, the J end lost 4 bases, and 10 bases lay between the germline ends. The CDR3 region has the DNA TGTGCCAGCAGCTTGGGGGCGGGGATCTATGGCTACACCTTC. Its translation is CASSLGAGIYGYTF.

CDR3 region: CASSLEGPPRTQYF. The CDR3 region has the DNA TGTGCCAGCAGCTTAGAGGGGCCCCCACGTACGCAGTATTTT. The chain couples TRBV11-1 to TRBJ2-3; D is possibly TRBD1 (5 bases). The germline V gene has CDR1 SGHAT and CDR2 FQDESV (reference sequence). This CDR3 comprises 14 residues. V was cut by 1 base and J by 8 bases, with 13 bases left in between.

CDR3 sequence (DNA): TGTGCCAGCAGCAACCGGGACAGGACAAACATTCAGTACTTC. Translation: CASSNRDRTNIQYF. The J gene is TRBJ2-4, the V gene TRBV6-6, with TRBD1 identical over 8 bases. With 6 bases clipped from V and 6 bases from J, the junction kept 7 bases outside the gene matches. CDR1 and CDR2 from the germline V gene are MNHNY and SVGAGI (reference sequence). This CDR3 has 14 residues.

The chain carries TRBV6-4 and TRBJ2-1, with 9 bases identical to TRBD2. J was trimmed by 9 bases and V by 0 bases; bases with no gene match: 6. Germline V gene data show CDR1 as MRHNA and CDR2 as SNTAGT. This CDR3 has 15 residues. For the CDR3, the DNA is TGTGCCAGCAGTGACTCCGCGGGGGGGAACAGTGAGCAGTTCTTC. Its translation: CASSDSAGGNSEQFF.

The chain employs TRBV6-1 and TRBJ2-7, with 8 bases matching TRBD1. The germline CDR1 and CDR2 sequences are MNHNS and SASEGT. V trimming: 5 bases; J trimming: 5 bases; junction bases outside the gene matches: 8. The CDR3 totals 14 residues. CDR3 nucleotide sequence: TGTGCCAGCAGTCGAAGGGCGACAGGGGACGAGCAGTACTTC. Its translation: CASSRRATGDEQYF.

This clone appeared once. The chain combines TRBV7-9 with TRBJ1-3; D is uncertain. The length of the CDR3 is 15 residues. Germline V gene data show CDR1 as SEHNR and CDR2 as FQNEAQ (reference sequence). With 5 bases removed from V and 4 bases from J, the gap between germline ends came to 15 bases. CDR3 sequence reads: CASSADITQGNTIYF. The CDR3 DNA reads TGTGCCAGCAGCGCTGACATTACACAAGGAAACACCATATATTTT.